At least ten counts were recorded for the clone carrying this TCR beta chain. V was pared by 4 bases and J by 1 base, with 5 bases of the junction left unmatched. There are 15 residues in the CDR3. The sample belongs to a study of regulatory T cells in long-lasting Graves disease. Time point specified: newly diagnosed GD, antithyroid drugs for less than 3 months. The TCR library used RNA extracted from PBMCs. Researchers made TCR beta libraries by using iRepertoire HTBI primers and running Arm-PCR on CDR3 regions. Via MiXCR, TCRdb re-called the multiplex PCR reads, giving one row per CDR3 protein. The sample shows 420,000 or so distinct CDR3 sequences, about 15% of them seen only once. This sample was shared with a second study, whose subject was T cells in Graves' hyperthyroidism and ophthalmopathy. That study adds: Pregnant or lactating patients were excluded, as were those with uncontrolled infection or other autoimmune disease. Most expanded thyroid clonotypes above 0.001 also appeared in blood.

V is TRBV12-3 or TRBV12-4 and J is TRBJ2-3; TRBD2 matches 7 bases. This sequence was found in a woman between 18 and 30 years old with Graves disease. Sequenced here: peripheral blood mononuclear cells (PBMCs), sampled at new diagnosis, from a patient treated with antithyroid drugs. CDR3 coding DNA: TGTGCCAGCAGTTCCGGGAGGAGTGGCACAGATACGCAGTATTTT. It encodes CASSSGRSGTDTQYF.